These T cell receptor beta chains were read from a single sample in a study of T cells in Graves' hyperthyroidism and ophthalmopathy. TCRdb reprocessed the multiplex PCR reads with MiXCR, giving one entry per CDR3 protein. Found here are 700,000 or so distinct CDR3 sequences, 16% of them singletons; the top ten hold roughly 8%. The sample was blood. These receptors were collected from a man aged 18 to 30 with Graves' hyperthyroidism. Both conserved end residues are part of each CDR3. Each record gives: J gene, clone size, V gene, CDR3 protein. Clone size, where shown, is once, few, many, or a class for clones that have expanded.

TRBJ2-1	many	TRBV6-6	CASSYSRDPRNEQFF
TRBJ2-3	many	TRBV28	CASSLTSADTDTQYF
TRBJ2-1	-	TRBV20-1	CSAPRDFRDEQFF
TRBJ1-5	-	TRBV6-1	CASSEEGVNQPQHF
TRBJ1-5	-	TRBV30	CAWSVRSRGGNQPQHF
TRBJ2-3	many	TRBV30	CAWSWASGSGDTQYF
TRBJ1-5	many	TRBV2	CASSDQGTQPQHF
TRBJ1-5	-	TRBV30	CAWSKGRKNQPQHF
TRBJ2-7	few	TRBV20-1	CSAKRTSGSYEQYF
TRBJ2-5	few	TRBV6-1	CASTSRAGETQYF
TRBJ2-5	few	TRBV20-1	CSARDEGGRTQYF
TRBJ2-1	-	TRBV7-9	CASSPMDNEQFF
TRBJ1-4	few	TRBV27	CASREGEGQGNEKLFF
TRBJ2-7	many	TRBV7-9	CASSFPALSSEQYF
TRBJ2-7	many	TRBV28	CASSLTGIYEQYF
TRBJ2-3	many	TRBV7-9	CASSPGLAGMTDTQYF
TRBJ2-1	many	TRBV7-2	CASSLELAGRNEQFF
TRBJ1-3	-	TRBV2	CASSGHDRGGNTIYF
TRBJ1-1	-	TRBV4-1	CASSHPGRGTEAFF
TRBJ2-1	-	TRBV7-9	CASSPGGERGEQFF
TRBJ2-7	many	TRBV11-2	CASSPVDRPGAHEQYF
TRBJ2-1	-	TRBV29-1	CSVIPSSYNEQFF
TRBJ1-6	-	TRBV6-1	CASRPRRTNSPLHF
TRBJ2-5	-	TRBV2	CASSGGLAGGSETQYF
TRBJ2-1	-	TRBV2	CASSGGPGEQFF
TRBJ2-5	few	TRBV5-1	CASSFRGRSYILETQYF
TRBJ1-1	few	TRBV9	CASSVAPDMNTEAFF
TRBJ2-7	few	TRBV15	CATSRDTRFPHEQYF
TRBJ2-7	few	TRBV10-3	CAIGGISYEQYF
TRBJ2-4	many	TRBV11-3	CASMRMGNIQYF
TRBJ2-3	few	TRBV5-1	CASSFLASSDTQYF
TRBJ2-7	few	TRBV20-1	CSARSSGRAAYEQYF
TRBJ2-1	many	TRBV24-1	CATSDLGSSYNEQFF
TRBJ1-4	-	TRBV19	CASSIPGQGSEKLFF
TRBJ2-1	many	TRBV7-9	CASSLAGIAGEQFF
TRBJ2-7	few	TRBV4-2	CASSPKSGGLHEQYF
TRBJ1-5	many	TRBV15	CATSRGRGNQPQHF
TRBJ1-1	-	TRBV6-1	CASKKGAGVDTEAFF
TRBJ2-1	many	TRBV7-9	CASSTPRLAGGRTDEQFF
TRBJ1-4	many	TRBV12-3/TRBV12-4	CASSTTKGGTESEKLFF
TRBJ1-1	few	TRBV5-6	CASSLGTAPRAFF
TRBJ2-7	many	TRBV3-1	CASSQGPIVGQYF
TRBJ2-4	-	TRBV20-1	CSARASFIAKNIQYF
TRBJ2-3	-	TRBV4-2	CASSRGQGAPDTQYF
TRBJ1-1	many	TRBV7-9	CASRLSQTEAFF
TRBJ2-5	few	TRBV5-6	CASSWTGKETQYF
TRBJ2-7	few	TRBV6-1	CASSWAVAGLREQYF
TRBJ2-5	many	TRBV11-2	CASSSRGRETQYF
TRBJ2-7	few	TRBV28	CASSLEWGQGASPPREQYF
TRBJ2-1	-	TRBV10-1	CASSERTSGSLGEQFF
TRBJ2-7	few	TRBV6-5	CASSYSDGGVGEQYF
TRBJ2-3	many	TRBV19	CASSQRGSTDTQYF
TRBJ1-5	many	TRBV12-3/TRBV12-4	CASSDWGAEPQHF
TRBJ2-1	many	TRBV28	CASIGRGYNEQFF